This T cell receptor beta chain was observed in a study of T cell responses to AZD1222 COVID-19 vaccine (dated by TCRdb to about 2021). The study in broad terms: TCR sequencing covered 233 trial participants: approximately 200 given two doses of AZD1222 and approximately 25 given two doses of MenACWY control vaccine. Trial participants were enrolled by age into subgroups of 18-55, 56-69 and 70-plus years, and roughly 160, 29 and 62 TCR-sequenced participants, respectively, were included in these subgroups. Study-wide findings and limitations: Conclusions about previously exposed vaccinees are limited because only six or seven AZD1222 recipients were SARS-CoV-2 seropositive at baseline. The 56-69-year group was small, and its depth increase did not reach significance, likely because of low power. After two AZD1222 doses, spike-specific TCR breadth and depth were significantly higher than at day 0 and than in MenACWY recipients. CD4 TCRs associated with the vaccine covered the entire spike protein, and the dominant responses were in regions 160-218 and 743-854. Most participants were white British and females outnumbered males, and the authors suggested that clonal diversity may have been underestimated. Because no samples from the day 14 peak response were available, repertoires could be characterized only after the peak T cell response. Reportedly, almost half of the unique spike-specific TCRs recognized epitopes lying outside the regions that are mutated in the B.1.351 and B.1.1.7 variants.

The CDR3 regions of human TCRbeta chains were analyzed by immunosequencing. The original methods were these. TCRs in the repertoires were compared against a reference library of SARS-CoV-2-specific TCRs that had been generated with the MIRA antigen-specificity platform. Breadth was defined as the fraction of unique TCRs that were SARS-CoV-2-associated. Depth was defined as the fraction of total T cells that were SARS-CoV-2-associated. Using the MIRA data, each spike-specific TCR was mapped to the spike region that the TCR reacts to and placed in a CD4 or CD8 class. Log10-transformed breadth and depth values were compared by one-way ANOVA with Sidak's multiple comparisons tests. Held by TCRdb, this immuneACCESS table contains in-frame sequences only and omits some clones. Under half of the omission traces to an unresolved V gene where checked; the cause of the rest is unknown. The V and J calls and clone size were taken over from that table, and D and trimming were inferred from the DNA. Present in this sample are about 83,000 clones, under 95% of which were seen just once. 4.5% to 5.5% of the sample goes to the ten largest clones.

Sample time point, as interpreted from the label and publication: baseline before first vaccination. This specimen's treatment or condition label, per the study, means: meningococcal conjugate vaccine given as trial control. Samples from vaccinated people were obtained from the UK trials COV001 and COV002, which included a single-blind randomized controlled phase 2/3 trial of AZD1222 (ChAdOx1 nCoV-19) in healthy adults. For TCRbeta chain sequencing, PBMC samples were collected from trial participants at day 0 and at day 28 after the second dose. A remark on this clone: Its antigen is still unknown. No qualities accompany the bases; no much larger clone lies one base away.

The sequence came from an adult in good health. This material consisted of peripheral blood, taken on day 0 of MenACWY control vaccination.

The DNA is TGTGCCATCAGTGAGCGGGAGCGCTACGAGCAGTACTTC. It specifies CAISERERYEQYF. The V gene is TRBV10-3 and the J gene is TRBJ2-7, with TRBD2 as a weak D call on 6 bases. The CDR3 runs 13 amino acids, cysteine and phenylalanine included. Of the read, only the CDR3 DNA is kept; its 39 bases are in frame from base 1. V was cut back by 2 bases and J by 3 bases, leaving a gap of 8 bases between them. The germline V gene yields ENHRY for CDR1 and SYGVKD for CDR2.